The 10 T cell receptor beta chains in this list originate from one sample, sequenced in a study of OX40 agonist ivuxolimab in advanced cancers. Sequencing used immunoSEQ multiplex PCR; TCRdb keeps in-frame clones, though not all of them. Altogether some 11,000 clones are present, about 77% being singletons, with the ten largest covering 28%. The sample consisted of CD4+ or CD8+ T cells sorted from blood, taken in a trial of the OX40 agonist ivuxolimab. The receptors were gathered from an adult with an advanced solid tumor such as melanoma, head and neck, liver or kidney cancer.

For the CDR3, the DNA is TGCGCCAGCAGCTCCACTAGGAATGAGCAGTTCTTC. Protein sequence: CASSSTRNEQFF. This chain uses TRBV5-1 with TRBJ2-1; a possible D gene is TRBD2 (5 bases). This CDR3 contains 12 residues. Trimming left V 3 bases short and J 7 bases short, with 8 bases between. From germline, CDR1 is SGHRS and CDR2 YFSETQ.

CDR3 sequence: CASSQEHVFF. The CDR3 bases are TGCGCCAGCAGCCAAGAACATGTTTTCTTT. The J gene is TRBJ1-1, the V gene TRBV4-3, with D unclear. CDR1 is LGHNA, CDR2 YSLEER, per germline. V dropped 0 bases and J dropped 13 bases, with 6 bases sitting between them. The CDR3 totals 10 residues.

In DNA form, the CDR3 reads TGTGCCAGCAGCGTTGGTCTAGCGGGCACCGGGGAGCTGTTTTTT. It codes for CASSVGLAGTGELFF. The chain uses TRBV9 and TRBJ2-2; TRBD2 aligns across 8 bases. This CDR3 contains 15 residues. V shed 2 bases, J shed 4 bases, and the junction held 4 bases outside the gene matches. Germline-derived CDR1 and CDR2 are SGDLS and YYNGEE.

The gene calls are TRBV9 and TRBJ1-5, with D perhaps TRBD1 (5 bases). The CDR3 consists of 14 residues. V lost 0 bases to trimming and J lost 5 bases, with 9 bases between them. CDR1 is SGDLS, CDR2 YYNGEE, per germline. The CDR3 DNA is TGTGCCAGCAGCGTAGGGCAGGGAGATCAGCCCCAGCATTTT. Protein sequence: CASSVGQGDQPQHF.

The V gene is TRBV28, the J gene TRBJ1-2; D possibly corresponds to TRBD1 (5 bases). With 4 bases removed from V and 1 base from J, the gap between germline ends came to 10 bases. CDR3 length: 14 amino acids. Germline lookup yields CDR1 MDHEN and CDR2 SYDVKM. CDR3 sequence reads: CASSWGESNYGYTF. The CDR3 DNA sequence: TGTGCCAGCAGTTGGGGGGAAAGTAACTATGGCTACACCTTC.

V usage is TRBV28 and J usage is TRBJ1-5; D not resolved. V lost 4 bases and J 2 bases, leaving 12 bases between the germline ends. The germline CDR1 and CDR2 sequences are MDHEN and SYDVKM. The CDR3 is 15 residues long. As DNA, the CDR3 is TGTGCCAGCAGTTCTCCGATAGGCGGCAATCAGCCCCAGCATTTT. Translation: CASSSPIGGNQPQHF. The full variable domain, completed using reference TRBV28 and TRBJ1-5, is DVKVTQSSRYLVKRTGEKVFLECVQDMDHENMFWYRQDPGLGLRLIYFSYDVKMKEKGDIPEGYSVSREKKERFSLILESASTNQTSMYLCASSSPIGGNQPQHFGDGTRLSIL.

V usage is TRBV6-1 and J usage is TRBJ2-7; 7 bases are shared with TRBD1. This CDR3 has 15 residues. CDR1 MNHNS and CDR2 SASEGT come from the germline V gene. V shed 2 bases, J shed 1 base, and the junction held 5 bases outside the gene matches. CDR3 sequence reads: CASSEITGASYEQYF. CDR3 DNA sequence: TGTGCCAGCAGTGAAATTACAGGGGCTTCCTACGAGCAGTACTTC.

The chain is built from TRBV6-1 and TRBJ1-2, with a possible D match to TRBD1 (6 bases). V was clipped by 3 bases and J by 4 bases, with 15 bases between them. The CDR3 sequence is 15 residues long. Germline CDR1 and CDR2: MNHNS and SASEGT. CDR3 coding DNA: TGTGCCAGCAGTGACCTAGAAACAGGGTTCTATGGCTACACCTTC. Its protein product is CASSDLETGFYGYTF.

The chain has TRBV27 and TRBJ2-3; 11 nucleotides agree with TRBD2. Germline trimming cut 3 bases from V and 3 bases from J; bases unmatched to any gene: 2. Germline CDR1 and CDR2: MNHEY and SMNVEV (reference sequence). The CDR3 is 15 amino acids. In DNA, the CDR3 is TGTGCCAGCAGTTTTTCTAGCGGGAGGACAGATACGCAGTATTTT. It specifies CASSFSSGRTDTQYF.

The V and J genes are TRBV27 and TRBJ2-3; 15 bases agree with TRBD2. Per the germline V gene, CDR1 is MNHEY and CDR2 is SMNVEV (reference sequence). The CDR3 has 20 residues. V lost 0 bases, J lost 6 bases, and 13 bases stayed unmatched. The CDR3 loop is CASSLSYSRTSGGAGDTQYF. The CDR3 DNA reads as TGTGCCAGCAGTTTATCGTACAGCCGGACTAGCGGGGGGGCGGGGGATACGCAGTATTTT.